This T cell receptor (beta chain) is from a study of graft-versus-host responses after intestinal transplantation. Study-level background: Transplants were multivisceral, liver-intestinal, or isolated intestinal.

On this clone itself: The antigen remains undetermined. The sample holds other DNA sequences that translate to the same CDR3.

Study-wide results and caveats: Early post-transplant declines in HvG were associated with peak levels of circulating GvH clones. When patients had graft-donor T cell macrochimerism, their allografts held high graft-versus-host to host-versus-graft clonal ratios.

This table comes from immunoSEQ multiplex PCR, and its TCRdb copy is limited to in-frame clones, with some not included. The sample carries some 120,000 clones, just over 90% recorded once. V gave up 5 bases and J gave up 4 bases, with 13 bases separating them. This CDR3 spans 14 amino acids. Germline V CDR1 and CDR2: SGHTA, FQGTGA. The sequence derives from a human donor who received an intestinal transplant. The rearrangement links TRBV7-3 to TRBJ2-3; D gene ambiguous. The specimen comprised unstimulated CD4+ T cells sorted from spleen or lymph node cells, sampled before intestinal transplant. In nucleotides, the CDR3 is TGTGCCAGCAGCCTATCTGTGGGATCAGATACGCAGTATTTT. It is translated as CASSLSVGSDTQYF.